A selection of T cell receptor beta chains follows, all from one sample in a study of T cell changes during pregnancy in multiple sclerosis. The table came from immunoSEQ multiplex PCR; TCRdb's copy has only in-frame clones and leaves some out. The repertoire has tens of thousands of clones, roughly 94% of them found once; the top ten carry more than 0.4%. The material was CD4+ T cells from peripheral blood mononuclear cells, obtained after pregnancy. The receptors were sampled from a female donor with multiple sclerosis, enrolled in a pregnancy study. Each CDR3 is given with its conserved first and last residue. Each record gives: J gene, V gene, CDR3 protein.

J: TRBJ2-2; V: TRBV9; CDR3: CASSVEGRGDTGELFF
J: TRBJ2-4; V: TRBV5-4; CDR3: CASSPGLAGGLAKNIQYF
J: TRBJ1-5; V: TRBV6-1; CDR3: CASSEGLRQPQHF
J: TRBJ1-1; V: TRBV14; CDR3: CASSPLWRPAKDTEAFF
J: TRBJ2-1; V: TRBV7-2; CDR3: CASSSNRVVNNEQFF
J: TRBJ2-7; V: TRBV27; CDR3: CASWGTGGYEQYF
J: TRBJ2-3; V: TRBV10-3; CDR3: CAISPRTSPTDTQYF
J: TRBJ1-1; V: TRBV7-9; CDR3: CASILTSGGEAFF
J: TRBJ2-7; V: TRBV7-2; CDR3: CASSLGGVSYEQYF
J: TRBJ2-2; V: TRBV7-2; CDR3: CASSLGQGLWGELFF
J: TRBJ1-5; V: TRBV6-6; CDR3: CASSYSRGPNQPQHF
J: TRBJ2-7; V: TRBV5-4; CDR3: CASSHSTGNSYEQYF
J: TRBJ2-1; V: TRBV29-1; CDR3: CSVEMGQGRYGWQFF
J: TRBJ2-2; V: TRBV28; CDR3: CASSSVQTGELFF
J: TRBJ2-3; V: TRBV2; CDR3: CASSPTSSGRANTQYF
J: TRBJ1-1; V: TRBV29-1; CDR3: CSVGLKAGGTEAFF
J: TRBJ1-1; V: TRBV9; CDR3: CASSVDPSGTVNTEAFF
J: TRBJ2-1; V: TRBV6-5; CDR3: CASSYSQGGTGEQFF
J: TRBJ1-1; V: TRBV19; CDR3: CASDTTGGSNTEAFF
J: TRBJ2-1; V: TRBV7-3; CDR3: CASSSGGAGVYNEQFF
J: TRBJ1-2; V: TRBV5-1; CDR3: CASSPRQGPNYGYTF
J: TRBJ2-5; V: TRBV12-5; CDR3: CASGLGTGSVTQYF